Shown below are 16 T cell receptor delta chains from a single sample sequenced in a study of gamma-delta T cells after stem cell transplantation. TCRdb re-called the RT-PCR reads via CATT. The sample holds about 15,000 delta-chain clones, 9.4% seen once. The material sequenced was gamma-delta T cells. These receptors all come from a human donor. It is not recorded whose cells these are; they may come from a transplant donor.

On this clone itself: A read error likely explains why the TCRdb protein, taken from a much larger clone, differs from this DNA's translation at residue 12; the protein shown is translated from the DNA. The chain recombines TRDV2 with TRDJ3; D is unresolved. Germline V gives CDR1 GEAIGNYY, CDR2 EKD. This CDR3 spans 18 amino acids. The chain's CDR3 is CACDTGHGNSWYTRQMFF. In nucleotides, the CDR3 is TGTGCCTGTGACACGGGCCATGGGAACTCCTGGTACACCCGACAGATGTTTTTC.

Comments on this clone: The TCRdb protein comes from a much larger clone and disagrees with this DNA's translation at residue 11, likely due to a read error; the protein given here is derived from the DNA. The V gene is TRAV29/DV5, the J gene TRDJ1; 10 nucleotides align to TRDD3. CDR3 length: 19 residues. V lost 1 base to trimming and J lost 0 bases; unmatched junction nucleotides: 15. The germline V gene has CDR1 NSMFDY and CDR2 ISSIKDK. The CDR3 sequence: CAASPIVLGDERYTDKLIF. The CDR3 DNA is TGTGCAGCAAGCCCGATCGTACTGGGGGATGAGAGGTACACCGATAAACTCATCTTT.

In its sample, this clone was seen many times. This DNA's translation and the protein TCRdb lists, from a much larger clone, do not match at residue 6, likely due to a read error; the protein shown is translated from the DNA. The chain joins TRDV2 to TRDJ1, with TRDD3 identical over 10 bases. The V gene end was trimmed by 1 base and the J gene end by 0 bases; junction bases not matched to a gene: 10. This CDR3 has 18 amino acids. Germline V CDR1 and CDR2: GEAIGNYY, EKD. The CDR3, as DNA: TGTGCCTGTGACACTAGCGCCTTGGGGGATACCTACACCGATAAACTCATCTTT. This sequence encodes CACDTSALGDTYTDKLIF.

In its sample, this clone was seen many times. This may stem from a read error, because a much larger clone lies one nucleotide away. The chain is built from TRDV2 and TRDJ1; the match to TRDD3 covers 10 bases. The CDR3 is made up of 16 amino acids. CDR1 is GEAIGNYY, CDR2 EKD, per germline. Losses at the gene ends were 4 bases for V and 2 bases for J; bases not matched to a gene: 9. This CDR3 reads CACEFRGDTRTDKLIF. Here the CDR3 DNA reads TGTGCCTGTGAATTTCGGGGGGATACGCGTACCGATAAACTCATCTTT.

This clone was seen a few times. TCRdb's listed protein matches a much larger clone and diverges from this DNA's translation at residue 12, likely through a read error; the protein shown comes from the DNA. The chain carries TRDV1 and TRDJ1; 10 bases are a match to TRDD3. The CDR3 spans 21 residues. In germline, CDR1 is TSWWSYY, CDR2 QGS. The trim removed 2 bases at V and 7 bases at J, leaving 25 bases unmatched. The CDR3 bases are TGTGCTCTTGGGGAAATTTCCTACCCCCTCCTACCGGGGGATACGCTGGGTAAACTCATCTTT. Translating gives CALGEISYPLLPGDTLGKLIF.

This clone was detected a few times. The amino acid sequence in TCRdb belongs to a much larger clone and departs from this DNA's translation at residue 16, likely a sequencing read error; the sequence shown is translated from the DNA. The chain joins TRDV1 to TRDJ1, with 10 bases matching TRDD3. CDR1 is TSWWSYY and CDR2 is QGS in the germline V gene. V gave up 2 bases and J gave up 4 bases; unmatched junction bases: 25. The CDR3 has 22 residues. The chain's CDR3 is CALGEIWEAMDEDWGMVDKLIF. CDR3 coding DNA: TGTGCTCTTGGGGAAATCTGGGAGGCGATGGATGAGGACTGGGGGATGGTCGATAAACTCATCTTT.

This clone was observed at least ten times. The translation of this DNA and the TCRdb protein of a much larger clone differ at residue 7, probably owing to a read error; the protein shown here is translated from the DNA. The V call is TRDV2, the J call TRDJ1; 8 positions agree with TRDD3. The CDR3 contains 19 residues. Trimming took 0 bases from V and 7 from J; bases not matched to a gene: 21. In germline, CDR1 is GEAIGNYY, CDR2 EKD. The CDR3 sequence: CACDTGKAQRGDRSGKLIF. CDR3 sequence (DNA): TGTGCCTGTGACACCGGTAAGGCTCAGAGGGGGGATAGAAGCGGTAAACTCATCTTT.

This clone occurred many times. This sequence may be a read error, since a much larger clone differs from it by one base. The chain is built from TRDV2 and TRDJ1, with 10 bases lining up with TRDD3. The germline V gene encodes CDR1 GEAIGNYY and CDR2 EKD. This CDR3 spans 19 amino acids. The ends lost 5 bases at V and 0 bases at J; junction bases unmatched: 17. In DNA form, the CDR3 reads TGTGCCTGTGTCTCAAGAGCTGGGGGATATGAACTGTACACCGATAAACTCATCTTT. The encoded protein is CACVSRAGGYELYTDKLIF.

In regard to this clone: Mismatch with germline at one junction end may stem from a read error. J is TRDJ1 and V is TRDV2; D gene ambiguous. Germline V gene data show CDR1 as GEAIGNYY and CDR2 as EKD. The CDR3 loop spans 19 amino acids. The CDR3 loop reads CACDTLLSRLEYNTDNLIF. CDR3 nucleotide sequence: TGTGCCTGTGACACCCTCCTTAGTCGATTGGAGTATAATACCGATAACCTCATCTTT.

This clone appeared a single time. At one end the junction does not follow the germline gene, possibly because of a read error. The chain employs TRDV2 and TRDJ1, with 7 bases aligning to TRDD3. CDR1 and CDR2 from the germline V gene are GEAIGNYY and EKD. CDR3 size: 20 residues. The CDR3 spells CAYDSGYEGYKGEYTDKLIF. Here the CDR3 DNA reads TGTGCCTATGACTCCGGATATGAGGGATACAAGGGGGAGTACACCGATAAACTCATCTTT.

This clone came up a few times. The protein recorded in TCRdb matches a much larger clone and deviates from this DNA's translation at residue 17, suggesting a read error; the protein here is obtained by translating the DNA. V gene TRDV2 combines with J gene TRDJ1; 9 bases match TRDD3. Germline CDR1 reads GEAIGNYY; CDR2 reads EKD. The CDR3 totals 20 residues. The CDR3 DNA is TGTGCCTGTGACACGATGAATTTACTGGGGGACCCGACGTACACCGATACACTCATCTTT. This translates into CACDTMNLLGDPTYTDTLIF.

This clone is labeled as medium-sized. A much larger clone lies a single base off, so this may be a read error. The chain employs TRDV2 and TRDJ1, with 8 bases identical to TRDD3. V dropped 2 bases and J dropped 1; count of bases not matched to a gene: 14. Germline CDR1 is GEAIGNYY and CDR2 is EKD. The CDR3 contains 18 residues. CDR3 nucleotides: TGTGCCTGTGACAGATTAACCGTCGACGGGGATACCACCGATAAACTCATCTTT. Translated: CACDRLTVDGDTTDKLIF.

This clone showed up just a few times. The TCRdb record carries a much larger clone's protein, which differs from this DNA's translation at residue 10; a read error is the likely cause, and the protein listed here is the DNA translation. The chain carries TRDV2 and TRDJ1; no clear D gene. Germline CDR1 and CDR2: GEAIGNYY and EKD. V gave up 0 bases and J gave up 4 bases, with 23 bases separating them. This CDR3 spans 18 amino acids. The CDR3 protein is CACDTVPSTVVTYDKLIF. The CDR3 DNA sequence: TGTGCCTGTGACACCGTCCCCTCTACTGTGGTCACTTACGATAAACTCATCTTT.

Concerning this clone: TCRdb's listed protein matches a much larger clone and diverges from this DNA's translation at residue 12, likely through a read error; the protein shown comes from the DNA. This chain connects TRDV1 to TRDJ1, with D tentatively TRDD2 (5 bases). Trimming shortened V by 1 base and J by 0 bases, and 21 bases separated the two germline ends. Per germline, CDR1 TSWWSYY and CDR2 QGS. This CDR3 has 19 residues. The CDR3 loop reads CALGEPFLFRLQNTDKLIF. In DNA form, the CDR3 reads TGTGCTCTTGGGGAACCCTTTCTCTTCCGTCTACAGAACACCGATAAACTCATCTTT.

Details on this clone: The protein given by TCRdb reflects a much larger clone and differs at residue 15 from this DNA's translation, likely from a read error; the protein shown is the DNA's translation. Within the sample, other DNA sequences also encode this same CDR3. The genes are TRDV2 and TRDJ1, with 10 bases matching TRDD3. The CDR3 runs to 21 residues. CDR1 is GEAIGNYY, CDR2 EKD, per germline. V dropped 0 bases and J dropped 0; count of bases not matched to a gene: 18. CDR3 sequence: CACDTVSLGDTSTQYTDKLIF. CDR3 nucleotide sequence: TGTGCCTGTGACACCGTGTCGTTGGGGGATACTTCTACTCAATACACCGATAAACTCATCTTT.

This chain connects TRDV1 to TRDJ1; D might be TRDD3 (5 bases). The CDR3 covers 19 residues. Trimming pared 0 bases from V and 5 bases from J, leaving 25 bases between. Germline lookup yields CDR1 TSWWSYY and CDR2 QGS. The CDR3 spells CALGELAPPDWCIQDKLIF. The CDR3 DNA reads TGTGCTCTTGGGGAACTAGCGCCCCCCGACTGGTGTATACAGGATAAACTCATCTTT.